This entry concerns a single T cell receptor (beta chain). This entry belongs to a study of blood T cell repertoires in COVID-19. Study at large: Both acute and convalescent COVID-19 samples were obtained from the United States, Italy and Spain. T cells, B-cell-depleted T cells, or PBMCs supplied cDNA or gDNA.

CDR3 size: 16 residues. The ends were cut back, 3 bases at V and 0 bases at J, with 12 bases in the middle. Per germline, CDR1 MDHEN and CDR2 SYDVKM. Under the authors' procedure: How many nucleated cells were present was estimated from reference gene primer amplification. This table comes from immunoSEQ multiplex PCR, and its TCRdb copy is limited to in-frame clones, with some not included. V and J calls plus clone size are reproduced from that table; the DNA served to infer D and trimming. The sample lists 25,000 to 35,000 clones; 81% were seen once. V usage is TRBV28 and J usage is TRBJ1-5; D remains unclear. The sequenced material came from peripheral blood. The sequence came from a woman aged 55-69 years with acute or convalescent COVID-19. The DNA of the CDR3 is TGTGCCAGCAGTTTGCGGCAGTTCTATAGCAATCAGCCCCAGCATTTT. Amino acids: CASSLRQFYSNQPQHF.